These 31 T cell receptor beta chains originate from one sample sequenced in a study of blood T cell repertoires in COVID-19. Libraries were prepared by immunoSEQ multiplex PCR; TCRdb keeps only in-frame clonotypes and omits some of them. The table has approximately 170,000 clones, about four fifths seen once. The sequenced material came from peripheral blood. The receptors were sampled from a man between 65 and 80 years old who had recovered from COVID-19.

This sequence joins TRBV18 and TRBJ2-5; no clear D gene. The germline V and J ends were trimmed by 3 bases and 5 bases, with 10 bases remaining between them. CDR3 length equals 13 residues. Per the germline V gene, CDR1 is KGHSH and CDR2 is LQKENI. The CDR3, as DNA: TGTGCCAGCTCACCCTCCCCAGTCGAGACCCAGTACTTC. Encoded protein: CASSPSPVETQYF.

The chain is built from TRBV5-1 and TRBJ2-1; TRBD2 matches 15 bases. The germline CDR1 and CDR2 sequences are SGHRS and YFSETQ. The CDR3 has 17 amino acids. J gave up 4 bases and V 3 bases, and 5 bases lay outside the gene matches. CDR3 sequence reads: CASSWAGLAGGYNEQFF. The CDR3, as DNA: TGCGCCAGCAGCTGGGCGGGACTAGCGGGGGGTTACAATGAGCAGTTCTTC.

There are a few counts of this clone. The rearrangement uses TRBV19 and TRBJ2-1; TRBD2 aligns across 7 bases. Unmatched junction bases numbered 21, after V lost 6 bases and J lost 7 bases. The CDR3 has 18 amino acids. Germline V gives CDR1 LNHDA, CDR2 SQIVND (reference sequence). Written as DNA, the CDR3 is TGTGCCAGTAGCCGACGAGATGCGGGAGAAGGGCGTCGGAATGAGCAGTTCTTC. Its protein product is CASSRRDAGEGRRNEQFF.

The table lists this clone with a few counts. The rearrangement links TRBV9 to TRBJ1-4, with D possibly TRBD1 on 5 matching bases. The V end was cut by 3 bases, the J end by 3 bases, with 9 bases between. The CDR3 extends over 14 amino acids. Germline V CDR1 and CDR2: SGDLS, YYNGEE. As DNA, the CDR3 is TGTGCCAGCAGCGCCCAGGGTTCTAATGAAAAACTGTTTTTT. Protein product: CASSAQGSNEKLFF.

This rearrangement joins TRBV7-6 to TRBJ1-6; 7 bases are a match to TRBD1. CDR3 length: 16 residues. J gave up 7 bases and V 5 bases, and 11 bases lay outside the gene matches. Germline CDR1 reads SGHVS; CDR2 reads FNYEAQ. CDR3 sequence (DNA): TGTGCCAGCAGCCAAGGGACAGTCCCGGACAATTCACCCCTCCACTTT. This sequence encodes CASSQGTVPDNSPLHF.

The CDR3 DNA follows: TGTGCCAGCAGCCCCCGGTTTAGCGGGAGTGTTCGCCAAGAGACCCAGTACTTC. Translated: CASSPRFSGSVRQETQYF. V gene TRBV7-9 combines with J gene TRBJ2-5; the match to TRBD2 covers 9 bases. Trimming took 5 bases from V and 1 from J; bases not matched to a gene: 14. CDR3 length: 18 amino acids. CDR1 is SEHNR and CDR2 is FQNEAQ in the germline V gene (reference sequence).

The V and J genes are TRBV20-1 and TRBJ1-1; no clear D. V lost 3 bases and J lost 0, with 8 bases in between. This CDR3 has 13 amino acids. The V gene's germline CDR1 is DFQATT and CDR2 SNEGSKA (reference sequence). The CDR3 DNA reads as TGCAGTGCTAGTCTAGATGTGAACACTGAAGCTTTCTTT. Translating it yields CSASLDVNTEAFF.

In DNA form, the CDR3 reads TGTGCCAGCTCAGTACAGGGGCCAGATACGCAGTATTTT. Residues: CASSVQGPDTQYF. The chain recombines TRBV18 with TRBJ2-3; TRBD1 matches at 7 bases. The CDR3 contains 13 residues. Trimming cost V 5 bases and J 4 bases; bases outside gene matches: 3. Per germline, CDR1 KGHSH and CDR2 LQKENI.

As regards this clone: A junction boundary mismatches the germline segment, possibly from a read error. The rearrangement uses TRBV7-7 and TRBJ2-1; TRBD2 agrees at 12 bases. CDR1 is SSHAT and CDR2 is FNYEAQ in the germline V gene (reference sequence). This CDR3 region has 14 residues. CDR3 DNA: TGTGCTAGCAGCGCCGGGACTAGCGGGAATGAGCAGTTCTTC. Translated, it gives CASSAGTSGNEQFF.

The CDR3 here is CASSHSTGVYEQYF. The CDR3 region has the DNA TGTGCCAGCAGCCACTCGACAGGGGTCTACGAGCAGTACTTC. The V and J genes are TRBV7-6 and TRBJ2-7, with 8 bases aligning to TRBD1. The V segment lost 5 bases and the J segment 3 bases; nucleotides outside the gene matches: 6. CDR1 and CDR2 from the germline V gene are SGHVS and FNYEAQ. The CDR3 contains 14 residues.

This CDR3 reads CASSVGPGESSPLHF. The CDR3, as DNA: TGTGCCAGCAGCGTAGGCCCCGGGGAGAGTTCACCCCTCCACTTT. The gene calls are TRBV9 and TRBJ1-6; no clear D gene. V lost 0 bases and J 9 bases, leaving 13 bases between the germline ends. The germline gives CDR1 SGDLS, CDR2 YYNGEE. This CDR3 is built from 15 residues. The full variable domain, completed using reference TRBV9 and TRBJ1-6, is DSGVTQTPKHLITATGQRVTLRCSPRSGDLSVYWYQQSLDQGLQFLIQYYNGEERAKGNILERFSAQQFPDLHSELNLSSLELGDSALYFCASSVGPGESSPLHFGNGTRLTVT.

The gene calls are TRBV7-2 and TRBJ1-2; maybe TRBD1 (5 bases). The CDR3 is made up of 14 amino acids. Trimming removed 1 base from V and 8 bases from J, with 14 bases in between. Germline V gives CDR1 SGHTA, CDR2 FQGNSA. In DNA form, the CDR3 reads TGTGCCAGCAGCTTAGGGCCCCAGGGCACGGGCTACACCTTC. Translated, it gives CASSLGPQGTGYTF. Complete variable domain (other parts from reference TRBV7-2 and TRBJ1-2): GAGVSQSPSNKVTEKGKDVELRCDPISGHTALYWYRQSLGQGLEFLIYFQGNSAPDKSGLPSDRFSAERTGGSVSTLTIQRTQQEDSAVYLCASSLGPQGTGYTFGSGTRLTVV.

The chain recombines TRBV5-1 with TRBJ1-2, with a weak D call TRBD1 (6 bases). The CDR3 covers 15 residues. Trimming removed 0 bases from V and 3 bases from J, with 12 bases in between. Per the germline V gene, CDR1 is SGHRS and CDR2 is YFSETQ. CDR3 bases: TGCGCCAGCAGCTTGGTAGGGGGAGGGGACTATGGCTACACCTTC. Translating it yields CASSLVGGGDYGYTF.

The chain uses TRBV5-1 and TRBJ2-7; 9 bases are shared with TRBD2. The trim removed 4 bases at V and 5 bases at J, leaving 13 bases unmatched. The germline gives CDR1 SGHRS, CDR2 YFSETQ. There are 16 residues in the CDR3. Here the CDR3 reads CASSLGGGRALNEQYF. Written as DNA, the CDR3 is TGCGCCAGCAGCCTGGGGGGCGGGAGGGCCCTCAACGAGCAGTACTTC.

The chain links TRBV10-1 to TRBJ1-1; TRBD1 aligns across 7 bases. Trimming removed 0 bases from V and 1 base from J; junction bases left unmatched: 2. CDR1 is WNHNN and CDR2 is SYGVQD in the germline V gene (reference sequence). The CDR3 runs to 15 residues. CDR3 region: CASSESGQANTEAFF. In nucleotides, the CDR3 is TGCGCCAGCAGTGAGTCCGGACAGGCGAACACTGAAGCTTTCTTT.

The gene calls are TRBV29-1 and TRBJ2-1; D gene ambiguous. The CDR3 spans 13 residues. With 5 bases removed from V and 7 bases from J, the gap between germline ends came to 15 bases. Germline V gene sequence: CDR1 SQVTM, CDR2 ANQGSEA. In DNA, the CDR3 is TGCAGCGTTAACCGAGCTAGGTGGAATGAGCAGTTCTTC. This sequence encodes CSVNRARWNEQFF.

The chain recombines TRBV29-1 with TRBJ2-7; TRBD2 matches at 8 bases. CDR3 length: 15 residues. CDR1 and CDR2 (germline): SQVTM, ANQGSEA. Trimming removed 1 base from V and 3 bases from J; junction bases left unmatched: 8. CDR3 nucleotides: TGCAGCGTTGAAGCGAGTGGGACTAGAGGCTACGAGCAGTACTTC. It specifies CSVEASGTRGYEQYF.

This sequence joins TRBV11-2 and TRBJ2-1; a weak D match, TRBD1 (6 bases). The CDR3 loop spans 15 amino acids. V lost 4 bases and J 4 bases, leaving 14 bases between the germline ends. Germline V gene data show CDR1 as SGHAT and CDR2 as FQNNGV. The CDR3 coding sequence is TGTGCCAGCAGCTCACCTGGACAGTTTTACAATGAGCAGTTCTTC. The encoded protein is CASSSPGQFYNEQFF.

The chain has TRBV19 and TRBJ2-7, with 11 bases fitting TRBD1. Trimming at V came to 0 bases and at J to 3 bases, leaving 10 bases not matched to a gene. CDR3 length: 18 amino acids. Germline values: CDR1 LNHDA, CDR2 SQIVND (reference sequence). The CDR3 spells CASSIDYPGTGGGYEQYF. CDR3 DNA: TGTGCCAGTAGTATAGATTACCCCGGGACAGGGGGTGGCTACGAGCAGTACTTC.

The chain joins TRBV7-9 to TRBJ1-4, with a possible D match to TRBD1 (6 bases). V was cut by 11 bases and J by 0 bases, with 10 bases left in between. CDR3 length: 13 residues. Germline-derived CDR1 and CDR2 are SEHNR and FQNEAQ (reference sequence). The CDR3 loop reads CAGQRATNEKLFF. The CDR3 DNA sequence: TGTGCCGGACAGAGGGCAACTAATGAAAAACTGTTTTTT.

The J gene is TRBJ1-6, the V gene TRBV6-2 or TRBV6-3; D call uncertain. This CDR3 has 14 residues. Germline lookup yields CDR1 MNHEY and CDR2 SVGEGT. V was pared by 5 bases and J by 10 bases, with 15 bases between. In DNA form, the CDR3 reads TGTGCCAGCAGTGTCGCCCGGGGAGACTCACCCCTCCACTTT. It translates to CASSVARGDSPLHF.

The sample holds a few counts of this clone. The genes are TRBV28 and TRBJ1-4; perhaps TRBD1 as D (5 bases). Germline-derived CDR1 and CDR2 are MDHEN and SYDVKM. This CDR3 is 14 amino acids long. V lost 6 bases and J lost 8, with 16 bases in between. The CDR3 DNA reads TGTGCCAGCAGCCGTGAAGGGACTAGCGAAAAACTGTTTTTT. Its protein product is CASSREGTSEKLFF.

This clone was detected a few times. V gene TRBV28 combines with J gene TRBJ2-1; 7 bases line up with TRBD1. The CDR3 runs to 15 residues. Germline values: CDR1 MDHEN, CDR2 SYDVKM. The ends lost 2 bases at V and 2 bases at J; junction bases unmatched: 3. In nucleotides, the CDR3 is TGTGCCAGCAGTTTAATGCAGGGGGCCTACAATGAGCAGTTCTTC. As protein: CASSLMQGAYNEQFF.

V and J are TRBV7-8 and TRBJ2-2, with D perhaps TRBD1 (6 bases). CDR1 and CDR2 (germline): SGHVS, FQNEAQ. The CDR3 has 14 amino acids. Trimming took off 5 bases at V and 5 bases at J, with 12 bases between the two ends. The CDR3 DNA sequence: TGTGCCAGCAGCCCGTATGGACAGACCGGGGAGCTGTTTTTT. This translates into CASSPYGQTGELFF.

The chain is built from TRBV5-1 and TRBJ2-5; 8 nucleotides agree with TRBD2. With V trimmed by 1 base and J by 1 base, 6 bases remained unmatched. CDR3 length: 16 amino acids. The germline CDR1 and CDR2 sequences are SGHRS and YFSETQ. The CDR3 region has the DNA TGCGCCAGCAGCTTGTGGCTAGCGGGCCTCCAAGAGACCCAGTACTTC. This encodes CASSLWLAGLQETQYF. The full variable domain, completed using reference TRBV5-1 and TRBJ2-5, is KAGVTQTPRYLIKTRGQQVTLSCSPISGHRSVSWYQQTPGQGLQFLFEYFSETQRNKGNFPGRFSGRQFSNSRSEMNVSTLELGDSALYLCASSLWLAGLQETQYFGPGTRLLVL.

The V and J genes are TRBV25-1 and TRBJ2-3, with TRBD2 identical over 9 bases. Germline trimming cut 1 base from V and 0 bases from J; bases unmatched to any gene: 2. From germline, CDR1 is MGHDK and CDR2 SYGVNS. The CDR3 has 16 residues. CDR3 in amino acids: CASSESSGKSTDTQYF. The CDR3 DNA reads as TGTGCCAGCAGTGAATCTAGCGGGAAGAGCACAGATACGCAGTATTTT.

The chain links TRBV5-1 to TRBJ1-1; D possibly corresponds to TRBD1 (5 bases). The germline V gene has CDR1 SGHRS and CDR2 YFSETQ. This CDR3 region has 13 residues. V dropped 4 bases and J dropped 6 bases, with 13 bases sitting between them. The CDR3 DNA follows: TGCGCCAGCAGCATCGGGGGAACCGCTGAAGCTTTCTTT. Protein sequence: CASSIGGTAEAFF.

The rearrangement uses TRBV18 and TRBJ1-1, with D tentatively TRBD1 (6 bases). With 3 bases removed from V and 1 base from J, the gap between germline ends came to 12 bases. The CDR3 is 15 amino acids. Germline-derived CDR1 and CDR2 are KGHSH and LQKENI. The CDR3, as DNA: TGTGCCAGCTCACCTAGGACAGAGCCGAACACTGAAGCTTTCTTT. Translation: CASSPRTEPNTEAFF.

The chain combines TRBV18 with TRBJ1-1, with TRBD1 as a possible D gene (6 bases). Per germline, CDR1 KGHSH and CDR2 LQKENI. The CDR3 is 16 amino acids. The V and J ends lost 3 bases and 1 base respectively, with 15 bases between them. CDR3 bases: TGTGCCAGCTCACCCCCCGTAGGGACATCGAACACTGAAGCTTTCTTT. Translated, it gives CASSPPVGTSNTEAFF.

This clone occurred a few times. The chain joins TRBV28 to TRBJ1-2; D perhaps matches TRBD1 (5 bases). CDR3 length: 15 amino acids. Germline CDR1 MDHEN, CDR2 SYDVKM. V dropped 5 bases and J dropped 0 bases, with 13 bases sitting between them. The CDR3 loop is CASSPRVGANYGYTF. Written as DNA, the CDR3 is TGTGCCAGCAGTCCCAGGGTTGGGGCTAACTATGGCTACACCTTC.

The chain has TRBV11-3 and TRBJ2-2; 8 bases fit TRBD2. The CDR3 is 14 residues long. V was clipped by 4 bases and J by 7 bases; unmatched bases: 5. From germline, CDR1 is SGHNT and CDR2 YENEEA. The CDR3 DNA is TGTGCCAGCAGCTCGGGACTAGTGGTCGGGGAGCTGTTTTTT. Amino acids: CASSSGLVVGELFF.